This T cell receptor (beta chain) was identified during a study of blood T cell repertoires in COVID-19. About the research overall: Some COVID-19 samples were acute and others convalescent; all came from the United States, Italy and Spain. In each case, the material was cDNA or gDNA derived from T cells, B-cell-depleted T cells, or PBMCs.

Per the authors' pipeline: It was from reference gene primer amplification that nucleated cell counts were estimated. This table comes from immunoSEQ multiplex PCR, and its TCRdb copy is limited to in-frame clones, with some not included. V, J and clone size are taken as reported in that table, and D and trimming were inferred from the DNA itself. The sample has 200,000 to 250,000 clones; roughly 86% are singletons. CDR3 size: 13 residues. Per germline, CDR1 SEHNR and CDR2 FQNEAQ (reference sequence). J gave up 4 bases and V 11 bases, and 6 bases lay outside the gene matches. The rearrangement links TRBV7-9 to TRBJ2-1; 9 nucleotides match TRBD2. Sequencing was carried out using peripheral blood. The receptor was derived from a woman in her twenties or thirties who had recovered from COVID-19. CDR3 sequence: CAGGGAGYNEQFF. CDR3 sequence (DNA): TGTGCCGGCGGGGGGGCCGGATACAATGAGCAGTTCTTC. The full variable domain, in which reference TRBV7-9 and TRBJ2-1 provide the parts outside the CDR3, is DTGVSQNPRHKITKRGQNVTFRCDPISEHNRLYWYRQTLGQGPEFLTYFQNEAQLEKSRLLSDRFSAERPKGSFSTLEIQRTEQGDSAMYLCAGGGAGYNEQFFGPGTRLTVL.